Below, 26 T cell receptor beta chains from the same sample are listed, as sequenced in a study of CD8+CD57+ T cells in acquired aplastic anemia. Profiling that covered TCR beta VDJ and CDR3 relied on genomic DNA as its template. TCRdb re-analysed the reads in MiXCR, keeping a single row per CDR3 protein. The table shows fewer than 200,000 distinct CDR3 sequences, with around 60% occurring only once. The sample comprised sorted CD4+, CD8+, or CD8+CD57+ T cells (not recorded which) from PBMCs. Receptor source: a human donor in good health.

The chain joins TRBV6-1 to TRBJ1-5; D remains ambiguous. Germline CDR1 is MNHNS and CDR2 is SASEGT. V lost 4 bases and J lost 7, with 5 bases in between. This CDR3 comprises 11 residues. Here the CDR3 reads CASSGEQPQHF. CDR3 DNA: TGTGCCAGCAGTGGGGAGCAGCCCCAGCATTTT.

The CDR3 loop is CASSLRTGPGSPLHF. In DNA, the CDR3 is TGTGCCAGCAGCCTCCGGACAGGACCGGGCTCACCCCTCCACTTT. The chain recombines TRBV5-4 with TRBJ1-6; 7 bases align to TRBD1. This CDR3 comprises 15 residues. After removal of 4 bases from V and 10 bases from J, the junction contained 11 bases not matched to a gene. Per the germline V gene, CDR1 is SGHNT and CDR2 is YYREEE (reference sequence).

The CDR3 here is CASSYSLGAGEWFF. The CDR3 DNA sequence: TGTGCCAGCAGTTACTCATTGGGAGCGGGAGAGTGGTTTTTT. The chain links TRBV6-5 to TRBJ2-2, with TRBD2 identical over 8 bases. Germline trimming cut 0 bases from V and 16 bases from J; bases unmatched to any gene: 10. Germline V gene data show CDR1 as MNHEY and CDR2 as SVGAGI. The length of the CDR3 is 14 residues.

The chain has TRBV9 and TRBJ2-7; TRBD2 might be the D (5 bases). Germline V lookup: CDR1 SGDLS, CDR2 YYNGEE. Between the trimmed V and J ends, which lost 7 bases and 3 bases, there was a span of 20 bases. The CDR3 contains 15 residues. The CDR3, as DNA: TGTGCCAGCTCATTGGCTTTCGGGATGGGCTACGAGCAGTACTTC. This encodes CASSLAFGMGYEQYF.

The V call is TRBV7-3, the J call TRBJ2-7; 11 bases map to TRBD2. TRBJ2-1 matches the DNA end more closely, so the J call is doubtful. This CDR3 spans 14 amino acids. CDR1 and CDR2 from the germline V gene are SGHTA and FQGTGA. This CDR3 is CASSYSGGGGEQFF. Here the CDR3 DNA reads TGTGCCAGCAGCTATAGCGGGGGGGGGGGTGAGCAGTTCTTC.

This clonotype showed up many times. V usage is TRBV6-2 or TRBV6-3 and J usage is TRBJ2-7; D uncertain. The germline CDR1 and CDR2 sequences are MNHEY and SVGEGT. This CDR3 is built from 13 residues. The V end lost 4 bases, the J end lost 2 bases, and 9 bases lay between the germline ends. The CDR3 sequence is CASSLGSPYEQYF. Here the CDR3 DNA reads TGTGCCAGCAGTTTGGGCAGCCCCTACGAGCAGTACTTC.

J is TRBJ2-7 and V is TRBV5-1; 7 nucleotides align to TRBD2. CDR1 is SGHRS and CDR2 is YFSETQ in the germline V gene. The CDR3 is 17 amino acids. Trimming removed 2 bases from V and 4 bases from J; junction bases left unmatched: 15. DNA for the CDR3: TGCGCCAGCAGCTTCCCTAGCGGCAGCACCCCGCCTTACGAGCAGTACTTC. It specifies CASSFPSGSTPPYEQYF.

The chain uses TRBV7-2 and TRBJ2-3, with no clear D. The germline V gene has CDR1 SGHTA and CDR2 FQGNSA. With 1 base removed from V and 0 bases from J, the gap between germline ends came to 5 bases. The CDR3 is made up of 14 amino acids. The CDR3 region is CASSLEYSTDTQYF. DNA of the CDR3: TGTGCCAGCAGCTTAGAATATAGCACAGATACGCAGTATTTT. The full variable domain, in which reference TRBV7-2 and TRBJ2-3 provide the parts outside the CDR3, is GAGVSQSPSNKVTEKGKDVELRCDPISGHTALYWYRQSLGQGLEFLIYFQGNSAPDKSGLPSDRFSAERTGGSVSTLTIQRTQQEDSAVYLCASSLEYSTDTQYFGPGTRLTVL.

The chain has TRBV9 and TRBJ2-7, with TRBD1 matching 7 bases. V dropped 0 bases and J dropped 1; count of bases not matched to a gene: 7. The germline V gene has CDR1 SGDLS and CDR2 YYNGEE. The CDR3 loop spans 16 amino acids. The CDR3 protein is CASSVGGQVGSYEQYF. CDR3 in DNA: TGTGCCAGCAGCGTAGGAGGACAGGTCGGTTCCTACGAGCAGTACTTC.

The chain combines TRBV7-9 with TRBJ2-3; D not resolved. CDR3 length: 11 amino acids. CDR1 SEHNR and CDR2 FQNEAQ come from the germline V gene (reference sequence). V lost 6 bases and J lost 9, with 10 bases in between. The CDR3 protein is CASSRLFTQYF. CDR3 coding DNA: TGTGCCAGCAGTCGACTTTTCACGCAGTATTTT.

This clonotype was detected a few times. This chain uses TRBV15 with TRBJ2-1, with TRBD1 matching over 7 bases. Per germline, CDR1 LNHNV and CDR2 YYDKDF (reference sequence). The CDR3 loop spans 12 amino acids. V shed 8 bases, J shed 8 bases, and the junction held 6 bases outside the gene matches. The CDR3 coding sequence is TGTGCCACCGAACAGGGGAACCATGAGCAGTTCTTC. This sequence encodes CATEQGNHEQFF.

The gene calls are TRBV24-1 and TRBJ2-7; D not resolved. This CDR3 spans 12 amino acids. Per germline, CDR1 KGHDR and CDR2 SFDVKD. Trimming left V 7 bases short and J 2 bases short, with 8 bases between. CDR3 loop: CATSHGTYEQYF. CDR3 nucleotide sequence: TGTGCCACCAGCCACGGAACCTACGAGCAGTACTTC.

This chain uses TRBV2 with TRBJ1-1, with D perhaps matching TRBD1 (6 bases). Germline lookup yields CDR1 SNHLY and CDR2 FYNNEI. Trimming took 5 bases from V and 1 from J, leaving 14 bases between them. This CDR3 is 15 amino acids long. The CDR3 DNA reads as TGTGCCAGCAGTCACATACAGGGTGGGAACACTGAAGCTTTCTTT. It specifies CASSHIQGGNTEAFF.

The chain carries TRBV7-9 and TRBJ1-5; D is undetermined. Looked up from germline, CDR1 is SEHNR and CDR2 is FQNEAQ (reference sequence). The CDR3 runs 11 residues. Trimming took 1 base from V and 8 from J, leaving 3 bases between them. CDR3 DNA: TGTGCCAGCAGCTTAGTTAAGCCCCAGCATTTT. This sequence encodes CASSLVKPQHF. Looking up the rest from reference TRBV7-9 and TRBJ1-5 gives the full variable domain: DTGVSQNPRHKITKRGQNVTFRCDPISEHNRLYWYRQTLGQGPEFLTYFQNEAQLEKSRLLSDRFSAERPKGSFSTLEIQRTEQGDSAMYLCASSLVKPQHFGDGTRLSIL.

J is TRBJ2-6 and V is TRBV10-3, with a weak D call TRBD1 (6 bases). V was pared by 0 bases and J by 2 bases, with 11 bases between. This CDR3 spans 17 amino acids. CDR1 and CDR2 (germline): ENHRY, SYGVKD. This chain's CDR3 is CAISESRTVTGANVLTF. In nucleotides, the CDR3 is TGTGCCATCAGTGAGTCCAGGACAGTAACTGGGGCCAACGTCCTGACTTTC.

This chain joins TRBV19 and TRBJ2-5, with 14 bases identical to TRBD2. Germline V gene lookup returns CDR1 LNHDA and CDR2 SQIVND (reference sequence). With V trimmed by 10 bases and J by 4 bases, 5 bases remained unmatched. The CDR3 totals 14 residues. The CDR3 here is CATRLAGGPETQYF. The CDR3 region has the DNA TGTGCCACCCGACTAGCGGGGGGGCCAGAGACCCAGTACTTC. Complete variable domain (other parts from reference TRBV19 and TRBJ2-5): DGGITQSPKYLFRKEGQNVTLSCEQNLNHDAMYWYRQDPGQGLRLIYYSQIVNDFQKGDIAEGYSVSREKKESFPLTVTSAQKNPTAFYLCATRLAGGPETQYFGPGTRLLVL.

The chain has TRBV25-1 and TRBJ2-7, with 9 bases identical to TRBD1. CDR3 size: 15 residues. The germline V gene encodes CDR1 MGHDK and CDR2 SYGVNS. The V gene end was trimmed by 3 bases and the J gene end by 1 base; junction bases not matched to a gene: 4. The CDR3 sequence: CASSDMDRGSYEQYF. The DNA for the CDR3 is TGTGCCAGCAGTGATATGGACAGGGGATCCTACGAGCAGTACTTC.

The V gene is TRBV5-1, the J gene TRBJ2-7; TRBD1 aligns across 10 bases. CDR3 length equals 14 residues. V lost 4 bases, J lost 5 bases, and 6 bases stayed unmatched. Per the germline V gene, CDR1 is SGHRS and CDR2 is YFSETQ. CDR3 nucleotide sequence: TGCGCCAGCAGCCCGGACAGGGGGTCCGACGAGCAGTACTTC. The encoded protein is CASSPDRGSDEQYF. The variable domain in full, with the rest retrieved from reference TRBV5-1 and TRBJ2-7, is KAGVTQTPRYLIKTRGQQVTLSCSPISGHRSVSWYQQTPGQGLQFLFEYFSETQRNKGNFPGRFSGRQFSNSRSEMNVSTLELGDSALYLCASSPDRGSDEQYFGPGTRLTVT.

The chain uses TRBV7-6 and TRBJ1-1; D not resolved. The V gene's germline CDR1 is SGHVS and CDR2 FNYEAQ. The CDR3 runs 14 residues. Trimming cost V 8 bases and J 1 base, with 14 bases left between them. CDR3: CASGSQTENTEAFF. For the CDR3, the DNA is TGTGCCAGCGGCTCCCAGACGGAGAACACTGAAGCTTTCTTT.

The gene calls are TRBV15 and TRBJ1-1, with D possibly matching TRBD1 (5 bases). The ends were cut back, 1 base at V and 2 bases at J, with 14 bases in the middle. Germline V gene lookup returns CDR1 LNHNV and CDR2 YYDKDF (reference sequence). The CDR3 covers 16 residues. The CDR3 coding sequence is TGTGCCACCAGCAGAGTAGTCGGCAGGGCCAACACTGAAGCTTTCTTT. Its protein is CATSRVVGRANTEAFF.

This clonotype was counted only a few times. V is TRBV10-3 and J is TRBJ1-3, with 10 bases that match TRBD1. CDR1 is ENHRY and CDR2 is SYGVKD in the germline V gene. The ends lost 4 bases at V and 8 bases at J; junction bases unmatched: 5. The CDR3 has 14 amino acids. Here the CDR3 DNA reads TGTGCCATCAGTGGGACAGGGGGTACGGACACCATATATTTT. Amino acids: CAISGTGGTDTIYF.

This rearrangement joins TRBV5-2 to TRBJ2-7; the table's D call, TRBD1, has no DNA check behind it. TRBV5-2 is a recognized pseudogene. The CDR3 has 13 residues. This CDR3 reads CASTTGGRYEQYF. The CDR3 DNA reads TGTGCCAGCACGACAGGGGGACGCTACGAGCAGTACTTC.

The chain carries TRBV20-1 and TRBJ1-5, with D unclear. The germline V and J ends were trimmed by 7 bases and 1 base, with 17 bases remaining between them. The CDR3 runs 15 residues. The germline gives CDR1 DFQATT, CDR2 SNEGSKA (reference sequence). The CDR3 sequence: CSVRSGSGSNQPQHF. The CDR3 nucleotides are TGCAGTGTCAGATCGGGGTCGGGGAGCAATCAGCCCCAGCATTTT.

This sequence joins TRBV2 and TRBJ1-5; tentatively, D is TRBD1 (6 bases). CDR3 length: 13 amino acids. V lost 8 bases and J lost 4, with 12 bases in between. Germline V gene lookup returns CDR1 SNHLY and CDR2 FYNNEI. The CDR3 region has the DNA TGTGCCAGCCGGTGGGGGCCTAATCAGCCCCAGCATTTT. Amino acid sequence: CASRWGPNQPQHF.

This clonotype was detected ten times or more. This chain uses TRBV20-1 with TRBJ2-3; unclear D gene. The CDR3 covers 12 residues. Germline CDR1 is DFQATT and CDR2 is SNEGSKA (reference sequence). The germline V and J ends were trimmed by 6 bases and 0 bases, with 7 bases remaining between them. The CDR3 loop reads CSAPDSTDTQYF. CDR3 sequence (DNA): TGCAGTGCCCCGGACAGCACAGATACGCAGTATTTT.

The count of this clonotype is one. The junction shows a germline mismatch at one end, possibly a read error. The chain has TRBV7-8 and TRBJ2-1, with D perhaps TRBD2 (6 bases). This CDR3 spans 15 amino acids. Germline V lookup: CDR1 SGHVS, CDR2 FQNEAQ. The CDR3 coding sequence is TGCGCCAGCAGCCAACTCGGACTAACTGGCAATGAGCAGTTCTTC. Translation: CASSQLGLTGNEQFF.